This T cell receptor beta chain was recorded in a study of early T cells in non-severe SARS-CoV-2 infection. Study summary: Investigators sequenced bulk RNA drawn from unsorted whole blood, and chains remained unpaired. Findings of the study overall: Sequences matched to VDJdb favored anti-spike CD8 responses, while private and CD4 specificities were missed.

Germline CDR1 reads KGHSH; CDR2 reads LQKENI. The CDR3 sequence is 16 residues long. V was shortened by 3 bases and J by 0 bases, with 12 bases between the two germline ends. Attached unique molecular identifiers marked individual cDNA molecules. TCRdb itself ran the 5' RACE reads through MiXCR, one entry per CDR3 protein. This table holds 65,000 to 85,000 distinct CDR3 sequences, around 15% found once. Regarding this clonotype: What it recognizes is unknown.

This TCR was recovered from an adult who was a healthcare worker with PCR-confirmed SARS-CoV-2 infection or an uninfected control (not recorded which). The sequencing input was whole blood. The chain employs TRBV18 and TRBJ2-4, with TRBD1 as a possible D gene (5 bases). The CDR3 DNA follows: TGTGCCAGCTCACCGGTGTCCCAGGGAGCCAAAAACATTCAGTACTTC. It encodes CASSPVSQGAKNIQYF.